The next 3 T cell receptor beta chains were all read from a single sample in a study of CD8 T cells in ankylosing spondylitis. TCRdb ran MiXCR on the 5' RACE reads and lists one entry per CDR3 protein. The sample lists under 300,000 distinct CDR3 sequences, around 11% occurring once. Sequencing used blood, either unsorted or a sorted T cell fraction (not recorded which). Receptors originate from a male donor with ankylosing spondylitis or in good health (not recorded which).

The V gene is TRBV5-5, the J gene TRBJ2-3, with 10 bases aligning to TRBD2. The CDR3 is made up of 16 amino acids. Per the germline V gene, CDR1 is SGHKS and CDR2 is YYEKEE (reference sequence). V gave up 2 bases and J gave up 4 bases; unmatched junction bases: 7. The CDR3 bases are TGTGCCAGCAGCTTCGGGGGAACTAGCGGGGCAGATACGCAGTATTTT. Translating gives CASSFGGTSGADTQYF.

This clonotype was detected many times. V usage is TRBV20-1 and J usage is TRBJ2-3; no reliable D call. CDR3 size: 12 residues. Germline V CDR1 and CDR2: DFQATT, SNEGSKA (reference sequence). The V gene lost 5 bases and the J gene lost 3 bases, with 9 bases spanning the gap. CDR3 nucleotide sequence: TGCAGTGCTGTAGCTGGAACAGATACGCAGTATTTT. Translating gives CSAVAGTDTQYF.

The V and J genes are TRBV5-1 and TRBJ2-1; D unclear. The germline V gene encodes CDR1 SGHRS and CDR2 YFSETQ. V was cut by 1 base and J by 0 bases, with 11 bases left in between. There are 16 residues in the CDR3. The CDR3 loop reads CASSLFSSSSYNEQFF. DNA for the CDR3: TGCGCCAGCAGCTTGTTCTCCTCGAGCTCCTACAATGAGCAGTTCTTC.